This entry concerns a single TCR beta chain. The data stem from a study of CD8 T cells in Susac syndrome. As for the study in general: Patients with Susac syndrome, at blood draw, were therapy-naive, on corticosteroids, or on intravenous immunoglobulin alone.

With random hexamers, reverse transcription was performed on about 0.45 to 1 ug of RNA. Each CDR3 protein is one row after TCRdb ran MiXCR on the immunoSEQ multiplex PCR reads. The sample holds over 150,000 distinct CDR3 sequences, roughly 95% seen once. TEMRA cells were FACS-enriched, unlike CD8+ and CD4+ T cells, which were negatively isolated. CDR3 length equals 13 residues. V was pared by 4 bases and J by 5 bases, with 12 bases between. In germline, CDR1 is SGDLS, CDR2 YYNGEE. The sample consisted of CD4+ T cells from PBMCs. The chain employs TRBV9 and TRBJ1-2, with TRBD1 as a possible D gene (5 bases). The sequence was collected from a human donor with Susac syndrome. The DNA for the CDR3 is TGTGCCAGCAGCCCCGGGACGCGGTATGGCTACACCTTC. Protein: CASSPGTRYGYTF. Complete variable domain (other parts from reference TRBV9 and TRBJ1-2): DSGVTQTPKHLITATGQRVTLRCSPRSGDLSVYWYQQSLDQGLQFLIQYYNGEERAKGNILERFSAQQFPDLHSELNLSSLELGDSALYFCASSPGTRYGYTFGSGTRLTVV.